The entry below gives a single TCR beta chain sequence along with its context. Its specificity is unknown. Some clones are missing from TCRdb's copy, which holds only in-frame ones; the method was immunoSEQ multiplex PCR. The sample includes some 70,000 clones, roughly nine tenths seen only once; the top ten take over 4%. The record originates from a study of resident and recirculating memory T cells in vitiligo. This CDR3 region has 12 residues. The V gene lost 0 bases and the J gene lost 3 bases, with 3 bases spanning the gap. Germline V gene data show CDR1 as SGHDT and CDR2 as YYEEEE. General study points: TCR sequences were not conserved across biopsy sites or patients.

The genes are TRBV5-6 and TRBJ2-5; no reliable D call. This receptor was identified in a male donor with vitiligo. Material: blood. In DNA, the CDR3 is TGTGCCAGCAGCTTGGCCAAAGAGACCCAGTACTTC. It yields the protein CASSLAKETQYF. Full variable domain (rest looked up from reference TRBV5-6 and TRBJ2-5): DAGVTQSPTHLIKTRGQQVTLRCSPKSGHDTVSWYQQALGQGPQFIFQYYEEEERQRGNFPDRFSGHQFPNYSSELNVNALLLGDSALYLCASSLAKETQYFGPGTRLLVL.